This TCR beta chain was documented in a study of CD8+ T cells in alopecia areata. cDNA reverse transcribed from extracted RNA served as the sequencing template. TCRdb's copy holds only in-frame clones and misses some; the assay was immunoSEQ multiplex PCR. The sample has approximately 210,000 clones; under 70% are singletons. Treatment in this sample: oral pan-JAK inhibitor, 5-10 mg twice daily. This material consisted of CD4+ T cells sorted from blood, taken between weeks 44 and 45, from a patient treated with tofacitinib. This receptor was obtained from a human donor with alopecia areata.

CDR3 in amino acids: CASTQGGETQYF. The CDR3 DNA sequence: TGTGCCAGCACCCAAGGGGGGGAGACCCAGTACTTC. The V and J genes are TRBV2 and TRBJ2-5, with D perhaps TRBD1 or TRBD2 (6 bases each). The germline gives CDR1 SNHLY, CDR2 FYNNEI. The CDR3 contains 12 residues. V lost 7 bases and J lost 5, with 11 bases in between.